This T cell receptor (beta chain) was documented in a study of cytomegalovirus exposure and HLA in healthy donors. The protocol was immunoSEQ multiplex PCR, while the TCRdb copy is restricted to in-frame clones and leaves out a portion. The sample records about 140,000 clones, approximately 85% being singletons. Per germline, CDR1 MDHEN and CDR2 SYDVKM. The CDR3 contains 18 residues. V lost 2 bases and J lost 4; bases outside the gene matches: 13. The receptor was derived from a woman aged 30 to 39 in good health and CMV-seronegative. The V call is TRBV28, the J call TRBJ1-4, with 7 bases fitting TRBD1. The sequenced sample was PBMCs. CDR3 DNA sequence: TGTGCCAGCAGTTTACGGCAGGGGGGACTCGTCATTAATGAAAAACTGTTTTTT. Translating it yields CASSLRQGGLVINEKLFF. Full variable domain (rest looked up from reference TRBV28 and TRBJ1-4): DVKVTQSSRYLVKRTGEKVFLECVQDMDHENMFWYRQDPGLGLRLIYFSYDVKMKEKGDIPEGYSVSREKKERFSLILESASTNQTSMYLCASSLRQGGLVINEKLFFGSGTQLSVL.